This T cell receptor (beta chain) was profiled in a study of T cell clones after liver transplantation. Study in general: Immunosuppression withdrawal was tried within 2 years after liver transplantation in this trial. Blood was drawn pre-transplant, before withdrawal, and after full or failed withdrawal.

Study-wide results and caveats: Circulating graft-donor-reactive CD4 TCRbeta sequences fell significantly post-transplant in 5 of 8 subjects.

From germline, CDR1 is LNHDA and CDR2 SQIVND (reference sequence). CDR3 length equals 15 residues. Trimming took off 3 bases at V and 2 bases at J, with 12 bases between the two ends. This table comes from immunoSEQ multiplex PCR, and its TCRdb copy is limited to in-frame clones, with some not included. The sample includes about 16,000 clones, 75% to 90% of them seen just once. About this clone: What it recognizes is unknown.

The rearrangement links TRBV19 to TRBJ2-3, with D tentatively TRBD1 or TRBD2 (5 bases each). The sequencing used CD8+ T cells from blood, collected around 45 months after liver transplant. This TCR was sampled from a human patient who received a liver transplant. Some of the T cells might come from the graft donor. CDR3: CASSIGTPYTDTQYF. DNA of the CDR3: TGTGCCAGTAGTATTGGGACCCCATACACAGATACGCAGTATTTT.